This passage covers 32 T cell receptor beta chains from one sample sequenced in a study of blood T cell repertoires in COVID-19. Measured with immunoSEQ multiplex PCR; TCRdb has only the in-frame clones, and not every one. The sample holds about 100,000 clones, 75% to 90% seen once. The sequenced sample was peripheral blood. The receptors stem from a woman older than 75 with acute or convalescent COVID-19.

The chain recombines TRBV5-4 with TRBJ2-7; TRBD1 is a possible D gene (6 bases). V gave up 3 bases and J gave up 1 base, with 20 bases separating them. Germline CDR1 is SGHNT and CDR2 is YYREEE (reference sequence). The CDR3 consists of 17 residues. CDR3 DNA sequence: TGTGCCAGCAGCTCCGCGCGGTGGACAGACTCGTCCTACGAGCAGTACTTC. Translated: CASSSARWTDSSYEQYF.

The V gene is TRBV6-2 or TRBV6-3, the J gene TRBJ2-5; D might be TRBD1 (5 bases). Trimming pared 5 bases from V and 11 bases from J, leaving 18 bases between. The germline V gene has CDR1 MNHEY and CDR2 SVGEGT. The CDR3 is 13 amino acids. CDR3 sequence: CASSDSLTDGQYF. The DNA of the CDR3 is TGTGCCAGCAGTGACAGTTTGACGGATGGACAGTACTTC.

This rearrangement joins TRBV5-1 to TRBJ2-3, with D perhaps TRBD1 (6 bases). Germline CDR1 and CDR2: SGHRS and YFSETQ. The CDR3 is made up of 13 amino acids. The ends were cut back, 5 bases at V and 0 bases at J, with 7 bases in the middle. CDR3 DNA: TGCGCCAGCAGGGACAGTAGCACAGATACGCAGTATTTT. It translates to CASRDSSTDTQYF.

V and J are TRBV5-6 and TRBJ1-2; D is unresolved. With 4 bases removed from V and 7 bases from J, the gap between germline ends came to 14 bases. Germline V gives CDR1 SGHDT, CDR2 YYEEEE. This CDR3 spans 13 amino acids. The CDR3 DNA reads TGTGCCAGCAGCCCCCTTACCCGAGGTGGCTACACCTTC. Protein sequence: CASSPLTRGGYTF.

J is TRBJ2-7 and V is TRBV27; TRBD1 matches at 7 bases. V trimming: 8 bases; J trimming: 3 bases; junction bases outside the gene matches: 13. CDR3 size: 15 residues. From germline, CDR1 is MNHEY and CDR2 SMNVEV (reference sequence). This chain's CDR3 is CASGMGSGTDYEQYF. In nucleotides, the CDR3 is TGTGCCAGCGGCATGGGGTCCGGGACAGACTACGAGCAGTACTTC.

This chain joins TRBV27 and TRBJ2-1; maybe TRBD1 (5 bases). Trimming pared 6 bases from V and 10 bases from J, leaving 10 bases between. The length of the CDR3 is 11 residues. CDR1 and CDR2 (germline): MNHEY, SMNVEV (reference sequence). The CDR3 coding sequence is TGTGCCAGCAGGAAATCAGGGGAGCAGTTCTTC. Amino acid sequence: CASRKSGEQFF.

This clone was seen a few times. The V and J genes are TRBV27 and TRBJ1-1; D not resolved. Looked up from germline, CDR1 is MNHEY and CDR2 is SMNVEV (reference sequence). The CDR3 sequence is 16 residues long. V lost 4 bases and J lost 2, with 17 bases in between. The CDR3 sequence is CASSSQPGRTNTEAFF. The CDR3, as DNA: TGTGCCAGCAGTTCACAACCGGGAAGAACTAACACTGAAGCTTTCTTT.

V usage is TRBV5-6 and J usage is TRBJ2-7, with a tentative D call TRBD2 (5 bases). Trimming removed 4 bases from V and 7 bases from J, with 18 bases in between. There are 14 residues in the CDR3. Germline CDR1 SGHDT, CDR2 YYEEEE. CDR3 amino acids: CASSGNWGSGEQYF. The CDR3 region has the DNA TGTGCCAGCAGCGGAAACTGGGGATCGGGGGAGCAGTACTTC.

The table lists this clone with a count of one. This chain links TRBV18 with TRBJ1-1, with D unclear. CDR1 and CDR2 from the germline V gene are KGHSH and LQKENI. Trimming removed 3 bases from V and 1 base from J, with 6 bases in between. The CDR3 loop spans 13 amino acids. The CDR3 sequence: CASSPPGNTEAFF. Here the CDR3 DNA reads TGTGCCAGCTCACCCCCGGGGAACACTGAAGCTTTCTTT.

The chain carries TRBV11-3 and TRBJ1-5; no reliable D call. The V gene's germline CDR1 is SGHNT and CDR2 YENEEA. V lost 0 bases and J lost 5, with 17 bases in between. The CDR3 extends over 17 amino acids. CDR3 loop: CASSLDAAFTVYQPQHF. The CDR3 DNA sequence: TGTGCCAGCAGCTTAGATGCGGCCTTCACGGTCTATCAGCCCCAGCATTTT.

The chain employs TRBV10-3 and TRBJ1-2, with TRBD1 identical over 7 bases. The V segment lost 3 bases and the J segment 5 bases; nucleotides outside the gene matches: 3. The CDR3 loop spans 13 amino acids. Looked up from germline, CDR1 is ENHRY and CDR2 is SYGVKD. CDR3 coding DNA: TGTGCCATCAGTGAAGGGGGCTCTTATGGCTACACCTTC. It translates to CAISEGGSYGYTF.

This chain uses TRBV4-1 with TRBJ2-3, with D tentatively TRBD1 (6 bases). The CDR3 has 19 residues. CDR1 and CDR2 from the germline V gene are MGHRA and YSYEKL. Trimming took off 1 base at V and 2 bases at J, with 22 bases between the two ends. The CDR3 DNA reads TGCGCCAGCAGCCAAGTAGTTCTCGGCGCGACAGGACCCACAGATACGCAGTATTTT. Its protein product is CASSQVVLGATGPTDTQYF.

This chain links TRBV14 with TRBJ1-5; D unclear. Between the trimmed V and J ends, which lost 2 bases and 3 bases, there was a span of 14 bases. The CDR3 totals 16 residues. Germline V CDR1 and CDR2: SGHDN, FVKESK. The CDR3 region is CASSQFGGTINQPQHF. The CDR3 coding sequence is TGTGCCAGCAGCCAATTCGGCGGAACTATCAATCAGCCCCAGCATTTT.

This clone appeared a single time. The genes are TRBV10-3 and TRBJ1-2; 10 bases match TRBD1. Germline lookup yields CDR1 ENHRY and CDR2 SYGVKD. The CDR3 runs 18 residues. After removal of 5 bases from V and 6 bases from J, the junction contained 18 bases not matched to a gene. The chain's CDR3 is CAISKGDRGLLVYNGYTF. CDR3 in DNA: TGTGCCATCAGTAAGGGGGACAGGGGCCTGTTGGTGTATAATGGCTACACCTTC.

The gene calls are TRBV20-1 and TRBJ2-3; no clear D. Germline CDR1 DFQATT, CDR2 SNEGSKA (reference sequence). The V end was cut by 5 bases, the J end by 6 bases, with 6 bases between. The CDR3 extends over 10 amino acids. CDR3 DNA: TGCAGTGCTTCAGTGGATACGCAGTATTTT. Residues: CSASVDTQYF.

The chain is built from TRBV5-1 and TRBJ2-7; a possible D gene is TRBD1 (6 bases). This CDR3 contains 16 residues. CDR1 SGHRS and CDR2 YFSETQ come from the germline V gene. Between the trimmed V and J ends, which lost 0 bases and 2 bases, there was a span of 15 bases. The CDR3 DNA follows: TGCGCCAGCAGCTTGGAGGGTCAGGGGTCCCCCTACGAGCAGTACTTC. As protein: CASSLEGQGSPYEQYF.

The chain has TRBV19 and TRBJ2-5; TRBD1 aligns across 8 bases. CDR1 and CDR2 (germline): LNHDA, SQIVND (reference sequence). With 8 bases clipped from V and 5 bases from J, the junction kept 7 bases outside the gene matches. CDR3 length equals 13 residues. CDR3 loop: CASSRGRLETQYF. The CDR3 nucleotides are TGTGCCAGTTCCAGGGGGCGCCTGGAGACCCAGTACTTC.

The chain is built from TRBV7-2 and TRBJ2-5, with D unclear. CDR1 is SGHTA and CDR2 is FQGNSA in the germline V gene. The CDR3 extends over 14 amino acids. V lost 2 bases to trimming and J lost 5 bases, with 12 bases between them. DNA of the CDR3: TGTGCCAGCAGCTTACGGCTGACACGGGAGACCCAGTACTTC. This encodes CASSLRLTRETQYF.

The chain recombines TRBV5-5 with TRBJ1-1; 8 bases are a match to TRBD1. CDR1 and CDR2 from the germline V gene are SGHKS and YYEKEE (reference sequence). After removal of 1 base from V and 6 bases from J, the junction contained 8 bases not matched to a gene. This CDR3 comprises 15 residues. CDR3 sequence: CASSLIWTGIPEAFF. The CDR3 DNA sequence: TGTGCCAGCAGCTTGATCTGGACAGGGATCCCTGAAGCTTTCTTT.

This clone was detected only once. The chain employs TRBV12-5 and TRBJ1-2; tentative D call: TRBD1 (6 bases). The V gene's germline CDR1 is LGHNT and CDR2 FRNRAP. The CDR3 is 16 residues long. V was cut by 3 bases and J by 0 bases, with 14 bases left in between. CDR3 sequence: CASGFGTGRANYGYTF. The CDR3 bases are TGTGCTAGTGGTTTTGGAACAGGGAGAGCTAACTATGGCTACACCTTC.

The rearrangement uses TRBV2 and TRBJ1-3, with TRBD1 matching 10 bases. V gave up 3 bases and J gave up 4 bases; unmatched junction bases: 6. The CDR3 runs to 16 residues. CDR1 and CDR2 (germline): SNHLY, FYNNEI. DNA of the CDR3: TGTGCCAGCAGTGAGGGGACAGGGGATTGGGGAAACACCATATATTTT. This sequence encodes CASSEGTGDWGNTIYF.

V and J are TRBV3-1 (or the pseudogene TRBV3-2) and TRBJ2-5, with TRBD1 matching 10 bases. This CDR3 has 16 residues. The germline CDR1 and CDR2 sequences are LGHDT and YNNKEL (reference sequence). V was clipped by 2 bases and J by 0 bases; unmatched bases: 3. CDR3 residues: CASSQPGQGYQETQYF. The CDR3 coding sequence is TGTGCCAGCAGCCAACCGGGACAGGGGTACCAAGAGACCCAGTACTTC.

This chain links TRBV19 with TRBJ2-1; D might be TRBD1 (6 bases). CDR1 LNHDA and CDR2 SQIVND come from the germline V gene (reference sequence). The V end lost 3 bases, the J end lost 3 bases, and 24 bases lay between the germline ends. The CDR3 runs 19 residues. This CDR3 reads CASSITDSDPRSLYNEQFF. DNA of the CDR3: TGTGCCAGTAGTATTACGGACAGTGACCCCAGATCCCTCTACAATGAGCAGTTCTTC.

In this sample, this clone turned up once. The rearrangement joins TRBV28 to TRBJ1-5; D gene unclear. CDR1 and CDR2 (germline): MDHEN, SYDVKM. The CDR3 spans 16 residues. V was cut by 4 bases and J by 7 bases, with 20 bases left in between. The CDR3 loop is CASSSRSVVNKQPQHF. CDR3 bases: TGTGCCAGCAGTTCGCGATCGGTTGTCAATAAACAGCCCCAGCATTTT.

V usage is TRBV1 and J usage is TRBJ1-3; TRBD1 is the table's D call, not checked against the DNA. TRBV1 is a known pseudogene. The CDR3 has 18 amino acids. The CDR3 DNA follows: TGCAACCCCCCGACGACAGGGACCTCAACACCTACTGGAAACACCATATATTTT. This codes for CNPPTTGTSTPTGNTIYF.

The chain joins TRBV29-1 to TRBJ2-2; D perhaps matches TRBD2 (5 bases). CDR1 and CDR2 (germline): SQVTM, ANQGSEA. The CDR3 loop spans 14 amino acids. Trimming left V 5 bases short and J 3 bases short, with 13 bases between. The DNA of the CDR3 is TGCAGCGTTCGGGGTCCATTGGACACCGGGGAGCTGTTTTTT. Its protein product is CSVRGPLDTGELFF.

Relative to its sample, this clone is medium-sized. The chain couples TRBV6-4 to TRBJ2-2; a weak D match, TRBD2 (7 bases). Germline assignment: CDR1 MRHNA and CDR2 SNTAGT. The CDR3 consists of 14 residues. The germline V and J ends were trimmed by 5 bases and 6 bases, with 13 bases remaining between them. The CDR3 region has the DNA TGTGCCAGCAGTCCTGCCGGGGGGCCCGGGGAGCTGTTTTTT. This sequence encodes CASSPAGGPGELFF.

The chain couples TRBV19 to TRBJ2-7, with no clear D. Trimming stripped 10 bases from V and 2 bases from J, with 18 bases between. Germline CDR1 reads LNHDA; CDR2 reads SQIVND (reference sequence). This CDR3 region has 14 residues. The CDR3 sequence: CATSETWSAYEQYF. Here the CDR3 DNA reads TGTGCCACCAGTGAAACATGGTCCGCCTACGAGCAGTACTTC.

This clone has only a few counts. The chain carries TRBV30 and TRBJ1-5; possible D gene TRBD1, 5 bases. V shed 5 bases and J shed 6 bases, with 11 bases lying between them. The CDR3 totals 12 residues. CDR1 GTSNPN and CDR2 SVGIG come from the germline V gene (reference sequence). CDR3 region: CAWDSGGQPQHF. CDR3 nucleotides: TGTGCCTGGGATTCCGGGGGTCAGCCCCAGCATTTT.

The chain has TRBV4-1 and TRBJ1-5; no clear D. CDR3 size: 14 residues. Germline V gene sequence: CDR1 MGHRA, CDR2 YSYEKL. Trimming took off 1 base at V and 2 bases at J, with 6 bases between the two ends. Written as DNA, the CDR3 is TGCGCCAGCAGCCAAGTTGCAGGCAATCAGCCCCAGCATTTT. It encodes CASSQVAGNQPQHF.

The rearrangement joins TRBV2 to TRBJ1-1, with D perhaps matching TRBD1 (5 bases). Germline CDR1 reads SNHLY; CDR2 reads FYNNEI. V lost 7 bases and J 3 bases, leaving 15 bases between the germline ends. CDR3 length: 14 residues. In DNA, the CDR3 is TGTGCCAGCATTTACGGGGGGTTGGACACTGAAGCTTTCTTT. The encoded protein is CASIYGGLDTEAFF.

This rearrangement joins TRBV19 to TRBJ1-2; D remains ambiguous. V was trimmed by 4 bases and J by 1 base, leaving 16 bases between them. CDR3 length: 16 residues. Germline V gene data show CDR1 as LNHDA and CDR2 as SQIVND (reference sequence). Here the CDR3 reads CASSTPRGKLNYGYTF. Here the CDR3 DNA reads TGTGCCAGTAGTACCCCCCGGGGTAAACTTAACTATGGCTACACCTTC.